This TCR beta chain is drawn from a study of read filtering for tumor transcriptome and immune sequencing. This clonotype was recorded many times. This library used roughly 400 ng RNA and molecular barcoded adaptors spanning alpha/delta and beta/gamma chains. TCRdb ran MiXCR on the reads and lists one entry per CDR3 protein. Counted here are approximately 50,000 distinct CDR3 sequences, 20% to 25% occurring once; the ten biggest clones make up about 18%. V was clipped by 2 bases and J by 5 bases; unmatched bases: 6. This CDR3 spans 15 amino acids. Germline lookup yields CDR1 MNHEY and CDR2 SVGAGI. This clonotype originated in a donor aged 40 or older with multiple myeloma. Sequenced: a population of CD138-negative cells sorted from bone marrow. J is TRBJ2-5 and V is TRBV6-5, with 9 positions matching TRBD1. CDR3 region: CASSYDNRGLETQYF. The CDR3 nucleotides read TGTGCCAGCAGTTACGATAACAGGGGGCTTGAGACCCAGTACTTC.